Each of the 18 T cell receptor beta chains below was sequenced from the same sample in a study of blood T cell repertoires in COVID-19 (dated by TCRdb to about 2020). The receptor library was made with the immunoSEQ multiplex PCR assay. TCRdb provides this immuneACCESS table in a form limited to in-frame rearrangements. Some clones are lacking; in checked studies, under half of them reflect an unresolved V gene, and why the rest are absent is not known. Present in this sample are around 420,000 clones, roughly 88% of which were seen just once. Around 1.9% of the sample is held by the ten biggest clonotypes. The sequencing sample was made of PBMCs or T cells enriched from blood (not recorded which). These receptors were collected from a woman between 35 and 50 years old with acute COVID-19.

This clone was detected only once. This chain uses TRBV10-3 with TRBJ1-5, with a weak D call TRBD1 (6 bases). The length of the CDR3 is 14 residues. V was trimmed by 6 bases and J by 0 bases, leaving 9 bases between them. Germline V gene data show CDR1 as ENHRY and CDR2 as SYGVKD. CDR3: CAIRDSNSNQPQHF. As DNA, the CDR3 is TGTGCCATCAGGGACAGCAATAGCAATCAGCCCCAGCATTTT.

The rearrangement uses TRBV9 and TRBJ1-6, with D possibly matching TRBD1 (5 bases). The V and J ends lost 4 bases and 6 bases respectively, with 14 bases between them. CDR1 is SGDLS and CDR2 is YYNGEE in the germline V gene. The CDR3 spans 15 residues. CDR3 in DNA: TGTGCCAGCAGCCCTATACCGGGGGGTAATTCACCCCTCCACTTT. Translated, it gives CASSPIPGGNSPLHF.

The CDR3 DNA reads as TGTGCCAGTATTCCCGGAGGACGGGGGGCCTGGACTGAAGCTTTCTTT. Its protein is CASIPGGRGAWTEAFF. The rearrangement links TRBV19 to TRBJ1-1; perhaps TRBD1 as D (6 bases). The CDR3 totals 16 residues. Trimming took 7 bases from V and 5 from J, leaving 23 bases between them. The V gene's germline CDR1 is LNHDA and CDR2 SQIVND (reference sequence).

The gene calls are TRBV5-1 and TRBJ2-1; TRBD2 might be the D (5 bases). Germline values: CDR1 SGHRS, CDR2 YFSETQ. CDR3 length: 15 residues. Trimming left V 0 bases short and J 6 bases short, with 13 bases between. In DNA, the CDR3 is TGCGCCAGCAGCTTGGAGGAGGCTAGTCTCAATGAGCAGTTCTTC. Its protein product is CASSLEEASLNEQFF. The variable domain in full, completed from reference TRBV5-1 and TRBJ2-1, reads KAGVTQTPRYLIKTRGQQVTLSCSPISGHRSVSWYQQTPGQGLQFLFEYFSETQRNKGNFPGRFSGRQFSNSRSEMNVSTLELGDSALYLCASSLEEASLNEQFFGPGTRLTVL.

The V and J genes are TRBV7-2 and TRBJ2-7; D gene ambiguous. This CDR3 has 15 amino acids. Trimming stripped 1 base from V and 9 bases from J, with 19 bases between. The V gene's germline CDR1 is SGHTA and CDR2 FQGNSA. The CDR3 is CASSLGSAESFRQYF. The CDR3 region has the DNA TGTGCCAGCAGCTTAGGGAGCGCCGAGTCCTTTCGGCAGTACTTC.

The chain links TRBV5-6 to TRBJ1-1; 7 bases line up with TRBD1. Looked up from germline, CDR1 is SGHDT and CDR2 is YYEEEE. CDR3 length: 13 amino acids. V was pared by 4 bases and J by 11 bases, with 11 bases of the junction left unmatched. The CDR3 DNA sequence: TGTGCCAGCAGCGCGACAGGGCCGGGTCGGGCTTTCTTT. It translates to CASSATGPGRAFF.

This chain uses TRBV6-5 with TRBJ1-5; tentative D call: TRBD1 (6 bases). Trimming stripped 6 bases from V and 7 bases from J, with 13 bases between. The germline gives CDR1 MNHEY, CDR2 SVGAGI. This CDR3 spans 13 amino acids. DNA of the CDR3: TGTGCCAGCAGACAGGGTGGGAGACAGCCCCAGCATTTT. It yields the protein CASRQGGRQPQHF.

This clone occurred a few times. The gene calls are TRBV14 and TRBJ2-3, with D possibly TRBD1 on 6 matching bases. Between the trimmed V and J ends, which lost 6 bases and 0 bases, there was a span of 16 bases. The CDR3 totals 16 residues. CDR1 and CDR2 from the germline V gene are SGHDN and FVKESK. The CDR3 loop reads CASRGQGRESTDTQYF. As DNA, the CDR3 is TGTGCCAGCAGGGGACAAGGCAGGGAGAGCACAGATACGCAGTATTTT.

This clone was counted between two and nine times. The V call is TRBV7-6, the J call TRBJ1-2, with 8 bases that match TRBD1. The CDR3 is made up of 16 amino acids. Germline V gene data show CDR1 as SGHVS and CDR2 as FNYEAQ. V lost 1 base and J lost 0; bases outside the gene matches: 4. The CDR3, as DNA: TGTGCCAGCAGCTTAGGACAGGGGCCTGCTAACTATGGCTACACCTTC. Protein product: CASSLGQGPANYGYTF.

The V call is TRBV4-1, the J call TRBJ2-1, with D perhaps TRBD2 (5 bases). Germline CDR1 and CDR2: MGHRA and YSYEKL. V was trimmed by 0 bases and J by 0 bases, leaving 12 bases between them. There are 17 residues in the CDR3. The CDR3 loop reads CASSQERASSSYNEQFF. CDR3 DNA: TGCGCCAGCAGCCAAGAGAGGGCTAGCAGCTCCTACAATGAGCAGTTCTTC.

V and J are TRBV12-3 or TRBV12-4 and TRBJ1-2; 8 bases agree with TRBD1. J lost 4 bases, V lost 7 bases, and 5 bases had no gene match. This CDR3 region has 13 residues. The CDR3 region has the DNA TGTGCCAGCACAGGGGGCGGGAGCTATGGCTACACCTTC. Translation gives CASTGGGSYGYTF.

The chain carries TRBV7-9 and TRBJ1-1; no clear D. The CDR3 loop spans 15 amino acids. Germline CDR1 reads SEHNR; CDR2 reads FQNEAQ (reference sequence). V lost 1 base to trimming and J lost 3 bases, with 12 bases between them. The CDR3 DNA reads TGTGCCAGCAGCTTAGACCGTGGTTCGGACACTGAAGCTTTCTTT. It encodes CASSLDRGSDTEAFF.

This clone was detected only a few times. CDR3 nucleotide sequence: TGTGCCAGCAGTCTCACCGCTAGACAGGGGAATGGCTACACCTTC. The encoded protein is CASSLTARQGNGYTF. This rearrangement joins TRBV3-1 (or the pseudogene TRBV3-2) to TRBJ1-2, with TRBD1 matching 8 bases. Losses at the gene ends were 6 bases for V and 6 bases for J; bases not matched to a gene: 12. Germline CDR1 is LGHDT and CDR2 is YNNKEL (reference sequence). This CDR3 spans 15 amino acids.

This sequence joins TRBV9 and TRBJ2-7; the match to TRBD1 covers 7 bases. Per germline, CDR1 SGDLS and CDR2 YYNGEE. The CDR3 runs 13 residues. J was trimmed by 5 bases and V by 3 bases; bases with no gene match: 5. CDR3 amino acids: CASSGQGRHEQYF. The CDR3 nucleotides read TGTGCCAGCAGCGGACAGGGACGGCACGAGCAGTACTTC.

The chain combines TRBV2 with TRBJ2-6; perhaps TRBD1 as D (6 bases). The CDR3 has 15 amino acids. V lost 8 bases and J 0 bases, leaving 11 bases between the germline ends. CDR1 and CDR2 (germline): SNHLY, FYNNEI. CDR3 in amino acids: CASARGTSGANVLTF. The CDR3, as DNA: TGTGCCAGCGCCAGGGGAACCTCTGGGGCCAACGTCCTGACTTTC.

The chain combines TRBV3-1 (or the pseudogene TRBV3-2) with TRBJ1-2; 11 bases fit TRBD1. The trim removed 1 base at V and 8 bases at J, leaving 9 bases unmatched. Per the germline V gene, CDR1 is LGHDT and CDR2 is YNNKEL (reference sequence). The CDR3 is 16 residues long. The CDR3 loop is CASSQGTGGGFIGYTF. CDR3 nucleotide sequence: TGTGCCAGCAGCCAAGGGACAGGGGGCGGATTCATCGGCTACACCTTC.

The V call is TRBV5-1, the J call TRBJ1-1; TRBD1 aligns across 8 bases. Germline trimming cut 3 bases from V and 1 base from J; bases unmatched to any gene: 5. Germline V gene lookup returns CDR1 SGHRS and CDR2 YFSETQ. This CDR3 spans 15 amino acids. CDR3 in amino acids: CASSWTTGANTEAFF. In DNA form, the CDR3 reads TGCGCCAGCAGCTGGACGACAGGGGCGAACACTGAAGCTTTCTTT.

Concerning this clone: Other DNA sequences in the sample encode the same CDR3. The chain has TRBV27 and TRBJ2-7, with 9 bases matching TRBD2. This CDR3 is built from 13 residues. J was trimmed by 1 base and V by 6 bases; bases with no gene match: 1. CDR1 and CDR2 from the germline V gene are MNHEY and SMNVEV (reference sequence). CDR3 residues: CASSLAGSYEQYF. The CDR3 DNA reads TGTGCCAGCAGCCTAGCGGGGTCCTACGAGCAGTACTTC.